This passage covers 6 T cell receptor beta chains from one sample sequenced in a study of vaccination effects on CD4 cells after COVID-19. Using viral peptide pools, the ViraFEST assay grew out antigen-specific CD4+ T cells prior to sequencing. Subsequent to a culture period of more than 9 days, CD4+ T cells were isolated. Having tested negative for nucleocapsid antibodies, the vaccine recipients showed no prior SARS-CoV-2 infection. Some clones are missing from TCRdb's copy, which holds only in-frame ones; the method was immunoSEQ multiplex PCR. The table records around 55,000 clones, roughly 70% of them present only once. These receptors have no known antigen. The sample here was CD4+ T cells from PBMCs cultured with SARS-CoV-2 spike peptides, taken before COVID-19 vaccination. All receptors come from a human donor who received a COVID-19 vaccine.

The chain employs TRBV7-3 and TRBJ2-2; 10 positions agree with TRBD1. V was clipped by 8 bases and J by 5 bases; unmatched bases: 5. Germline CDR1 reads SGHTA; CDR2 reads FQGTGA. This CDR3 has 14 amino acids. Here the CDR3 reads CASGGTGVTGELFF. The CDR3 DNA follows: TGTGCCAGCGGGGGGACAGGGGTAACCGGGGAGCTGTTTTTT. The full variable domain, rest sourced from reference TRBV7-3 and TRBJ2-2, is GAGVSQTPSNKVTEKGKYVELRCDPISGHTALYWYRQSLGQGPEFLIYFQGTGAADDSGLPNDRFFAVRPEGSVSTLKIQRTERGDSAVYLCASGGTGVTGELFFGEGSRLTVL.

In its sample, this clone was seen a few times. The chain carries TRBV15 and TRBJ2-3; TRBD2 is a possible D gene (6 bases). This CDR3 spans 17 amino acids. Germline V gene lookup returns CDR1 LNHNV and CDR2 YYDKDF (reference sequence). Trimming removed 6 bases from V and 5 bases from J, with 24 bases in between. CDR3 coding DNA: TGTGCCACCAGGACTGGAGGGATGCTAGCGCAGGGAGATACGCAGTATTTT. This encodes CATRTGGMLAQGDTQYF.

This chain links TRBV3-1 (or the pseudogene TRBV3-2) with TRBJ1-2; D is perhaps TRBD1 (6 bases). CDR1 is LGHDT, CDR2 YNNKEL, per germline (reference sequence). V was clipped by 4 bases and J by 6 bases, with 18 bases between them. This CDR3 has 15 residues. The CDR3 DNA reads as TGTGCCAGCAGCCGCCGGGACACCTCTCCCGATGGCTACACCTTC. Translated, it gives CASSRRDTSPDGYTF.

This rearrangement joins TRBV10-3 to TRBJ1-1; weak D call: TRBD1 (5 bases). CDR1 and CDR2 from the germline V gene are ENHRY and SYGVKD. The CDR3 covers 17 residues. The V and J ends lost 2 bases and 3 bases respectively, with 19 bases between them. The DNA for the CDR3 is TGTGCCATCAGTGAGAGGATAGGTGGCAGGGTGGACACTGAAGCTTTCTTT. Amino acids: CAISERIGGRVDTEAFF.

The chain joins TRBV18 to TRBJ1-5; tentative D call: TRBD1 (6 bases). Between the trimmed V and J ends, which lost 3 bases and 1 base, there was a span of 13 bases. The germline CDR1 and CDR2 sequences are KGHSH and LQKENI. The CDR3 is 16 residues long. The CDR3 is CASSPGQPWSNQPQHF. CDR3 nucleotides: TGTGCCAGCTCACCGGGACAACCGTGGAGCAATCAGCCCCAGCATTTT.

Here the CDR3 DNA reads TGTGCCAGCAGCGTAGCGGGGGCCTCTCAAGAGACCCAGTACTTC. Protein product: CASSVAGASQETQYF. The rearrangement joins TRBV7-3 to TRBJ2-5, with TRBD2 matching over 9 bases. J was trimmed by 2 bases and V by 5 bases; bases with no gene match: 6. Germline CDR1 is SGHTA and CDR2 is FQGTGA. The CDR3 extends over 15 amino acids.